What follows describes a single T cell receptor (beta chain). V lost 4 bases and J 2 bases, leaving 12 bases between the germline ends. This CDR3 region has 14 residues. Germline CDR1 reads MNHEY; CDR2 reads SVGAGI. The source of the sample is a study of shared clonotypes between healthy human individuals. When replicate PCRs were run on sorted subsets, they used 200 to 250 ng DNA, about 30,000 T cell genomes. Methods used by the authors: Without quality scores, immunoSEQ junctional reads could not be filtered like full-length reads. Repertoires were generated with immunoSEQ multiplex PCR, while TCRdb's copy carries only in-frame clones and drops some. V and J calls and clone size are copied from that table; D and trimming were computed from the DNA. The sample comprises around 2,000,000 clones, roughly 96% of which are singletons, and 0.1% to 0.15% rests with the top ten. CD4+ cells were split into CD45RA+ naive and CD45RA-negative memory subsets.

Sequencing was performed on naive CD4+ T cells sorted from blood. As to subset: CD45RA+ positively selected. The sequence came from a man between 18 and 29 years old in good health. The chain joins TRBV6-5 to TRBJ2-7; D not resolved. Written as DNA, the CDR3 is TGTGCCAGCAGTTTTTCGGTCCCTCCCTACGAGCAGTACTTC. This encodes CASSFSVPPYEQYF.